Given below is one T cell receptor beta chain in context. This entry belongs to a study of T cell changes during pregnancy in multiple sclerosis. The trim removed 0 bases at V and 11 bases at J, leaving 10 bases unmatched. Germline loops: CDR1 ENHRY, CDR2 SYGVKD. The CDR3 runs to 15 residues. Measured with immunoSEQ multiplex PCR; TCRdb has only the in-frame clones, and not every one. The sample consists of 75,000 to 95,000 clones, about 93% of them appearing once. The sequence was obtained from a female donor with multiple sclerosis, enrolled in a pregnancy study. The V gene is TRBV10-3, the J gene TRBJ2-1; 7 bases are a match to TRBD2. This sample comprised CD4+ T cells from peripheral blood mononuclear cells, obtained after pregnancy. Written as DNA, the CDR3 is TGTGCCATCAGTGAGTCGGCGGGAGTGGTGTCAAAGCAGTTCTTC. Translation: CAISESAGVVSKQFF.